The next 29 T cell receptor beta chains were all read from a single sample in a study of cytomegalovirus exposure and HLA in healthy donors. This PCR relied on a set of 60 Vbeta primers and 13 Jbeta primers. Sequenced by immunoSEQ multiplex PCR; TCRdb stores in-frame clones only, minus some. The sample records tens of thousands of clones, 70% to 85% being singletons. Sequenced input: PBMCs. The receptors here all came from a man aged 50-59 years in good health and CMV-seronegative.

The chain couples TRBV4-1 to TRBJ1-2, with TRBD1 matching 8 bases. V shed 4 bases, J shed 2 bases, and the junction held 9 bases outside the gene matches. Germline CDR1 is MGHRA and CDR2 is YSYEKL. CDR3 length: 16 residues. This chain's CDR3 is CASSRVRGQANYGYTF. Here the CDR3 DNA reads TGCGCCAGCAGCCGTGTTCGGGGACAGGCAAACTATGGCTACACCTTC.

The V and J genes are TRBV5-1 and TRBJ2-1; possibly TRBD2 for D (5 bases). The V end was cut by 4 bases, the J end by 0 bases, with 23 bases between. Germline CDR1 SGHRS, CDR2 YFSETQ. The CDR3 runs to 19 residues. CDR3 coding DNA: TGCGCCAGCAGCCCCCTTCCCCCGGAAAGCGGCAGCTCCTACAATGAGCAGTTCTTC. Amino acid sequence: CASSPLPPESGSSYNEQFF.

This CDR3 is CASSEGSSGRDTQYF. CDR3 coding DNA: TGTGCCAGCAGTGAGGGGTCTAGCGGGCGGGATACGCAGTATTTT. The chain links TRBV6-1 to TRBJ2-3; TRBD2 aligns across 8 bases. CDR3 size: 15 residues. V trimming: 3 bases; J trimming: 6 bases; junction bases outside the gene matches: 8. CDR1 is MNHNS and CDR2 is SASEGT in the germline V gene.

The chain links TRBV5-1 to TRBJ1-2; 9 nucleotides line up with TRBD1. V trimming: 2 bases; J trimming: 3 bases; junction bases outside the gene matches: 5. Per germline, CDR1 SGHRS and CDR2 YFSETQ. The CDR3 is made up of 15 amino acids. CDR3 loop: CASSFVTGGDYGYTF. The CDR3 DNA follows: TGCGCCAGCAGCTTTGTCACAGGGGGCGACTATGGCTACACCTTC.

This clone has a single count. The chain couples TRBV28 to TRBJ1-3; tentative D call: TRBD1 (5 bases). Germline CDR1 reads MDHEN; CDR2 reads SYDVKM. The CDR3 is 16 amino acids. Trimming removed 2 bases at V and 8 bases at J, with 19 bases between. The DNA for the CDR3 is TGTGCCAGCAGTTTAGGGGTAGTATCTGGGGCACACACCATATATTTT. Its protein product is CASSLGVVSGAHTIYF.

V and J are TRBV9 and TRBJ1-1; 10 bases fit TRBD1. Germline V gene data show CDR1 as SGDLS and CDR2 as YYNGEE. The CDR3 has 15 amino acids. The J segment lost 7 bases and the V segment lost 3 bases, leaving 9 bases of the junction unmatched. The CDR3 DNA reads TGTGCCAGCAGCGGATACCGGGACAGGGGCTATGAAGCTTTCTTT. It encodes CASSGYRDRGYEAFF.

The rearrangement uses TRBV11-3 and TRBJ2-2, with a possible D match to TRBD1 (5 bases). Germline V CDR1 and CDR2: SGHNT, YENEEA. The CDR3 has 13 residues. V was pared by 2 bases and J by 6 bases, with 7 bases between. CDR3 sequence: CASSLTGSGELFF. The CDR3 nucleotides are TGTGCCAGCAGCTTAACAGGATCCGGGGAGCTGTTTTTT.

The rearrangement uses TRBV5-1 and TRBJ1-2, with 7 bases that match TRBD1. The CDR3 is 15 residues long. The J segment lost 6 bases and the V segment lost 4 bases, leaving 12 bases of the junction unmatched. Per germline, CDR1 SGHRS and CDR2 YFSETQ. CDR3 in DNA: TGCGCCAGCAGCCCTTACCTCGACAGGGAGAATGGCTACACCTTC. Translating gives CASSPYLDRENGYTF.

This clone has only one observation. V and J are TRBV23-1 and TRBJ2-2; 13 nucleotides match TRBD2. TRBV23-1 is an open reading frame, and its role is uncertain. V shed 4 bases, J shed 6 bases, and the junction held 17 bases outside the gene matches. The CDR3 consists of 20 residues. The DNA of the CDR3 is TGCGCCAGCAGTCGCGTCCGCCCCCCTACTAGCGGGAGGGCCCCCGGGGAGCTGTTTTTT. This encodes CASSRVRPPTSGRAPGELFF.

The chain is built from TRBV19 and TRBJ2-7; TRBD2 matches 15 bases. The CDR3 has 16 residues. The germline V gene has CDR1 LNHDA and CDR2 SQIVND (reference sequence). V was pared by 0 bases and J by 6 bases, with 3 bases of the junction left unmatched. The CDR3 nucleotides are TGTGCCAGTAGTATAGAGGGGACTAGCGGGAGGATCGAGCAGTACTTC. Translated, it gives CASSIEGTSGRIEQYF.

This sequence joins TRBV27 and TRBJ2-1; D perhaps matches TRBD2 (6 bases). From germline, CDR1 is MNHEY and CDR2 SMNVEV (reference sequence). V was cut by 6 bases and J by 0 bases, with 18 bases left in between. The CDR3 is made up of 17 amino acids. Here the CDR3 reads CASRGSGTYNSYNEQFF. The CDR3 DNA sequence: TGTGCCAGCAGGGGTTCCGGGACTTACAACTCCTACAATGAGCAGTTCTTC.

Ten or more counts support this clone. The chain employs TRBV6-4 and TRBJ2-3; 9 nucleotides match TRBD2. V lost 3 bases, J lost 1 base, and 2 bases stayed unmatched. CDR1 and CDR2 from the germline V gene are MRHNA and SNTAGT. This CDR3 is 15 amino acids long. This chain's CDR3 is CASSEIAGGTDTQYF. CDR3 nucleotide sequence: TGTGCCAGCAGTGAAATAGCGGGAGGCACAGATACGCAGTATTTT.

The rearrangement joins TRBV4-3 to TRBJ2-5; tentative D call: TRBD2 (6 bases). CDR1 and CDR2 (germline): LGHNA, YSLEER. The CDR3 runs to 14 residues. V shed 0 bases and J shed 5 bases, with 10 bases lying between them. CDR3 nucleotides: TGCGCCAGCAGCCAAGAGGAAGGGAGGGAGACCCAGTACTTC. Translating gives CASSQEEGRETQYF.

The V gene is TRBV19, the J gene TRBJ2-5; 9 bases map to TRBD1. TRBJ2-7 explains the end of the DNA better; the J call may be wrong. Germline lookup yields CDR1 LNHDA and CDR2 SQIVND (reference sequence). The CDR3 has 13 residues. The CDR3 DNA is TGTGCCAGTAGTATGACAGGGGGGTACGAGCAGTACTTC. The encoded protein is CASSMTGGYEQYF.

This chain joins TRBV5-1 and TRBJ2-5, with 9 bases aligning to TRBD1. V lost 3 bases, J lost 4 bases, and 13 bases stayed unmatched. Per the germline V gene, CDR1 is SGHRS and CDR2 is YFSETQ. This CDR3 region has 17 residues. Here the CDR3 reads CASSSPGQGHVGETQYF. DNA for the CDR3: TGCGCCAGCAGCTCCCCGGGACAGGGCCACGTGGGAGAGACCCAGTACTTC.

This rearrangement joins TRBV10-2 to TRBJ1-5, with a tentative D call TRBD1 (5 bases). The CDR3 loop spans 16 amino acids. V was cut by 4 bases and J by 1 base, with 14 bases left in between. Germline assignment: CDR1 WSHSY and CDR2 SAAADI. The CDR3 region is CASSGGSPGSNQPQHF. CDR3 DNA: TGCGCCAGCAGTGGGGGCAGTCCCGGGAGCAATCAGCCCCAGCATTTT.

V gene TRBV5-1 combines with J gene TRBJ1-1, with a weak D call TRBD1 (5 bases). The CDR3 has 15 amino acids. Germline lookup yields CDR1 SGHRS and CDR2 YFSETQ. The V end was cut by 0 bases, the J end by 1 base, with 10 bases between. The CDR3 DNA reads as TGCGCCAGCAGCTTGGTGGGGCTGGAGAACACTGAAGCTTTCTTT. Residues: CASSLVGLENTEAFF.

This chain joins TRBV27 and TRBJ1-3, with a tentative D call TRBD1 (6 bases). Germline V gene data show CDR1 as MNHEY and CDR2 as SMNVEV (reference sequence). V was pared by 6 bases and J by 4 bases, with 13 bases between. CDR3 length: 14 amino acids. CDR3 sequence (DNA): TGTGCCAGCAGCCCCAGGGGCTCAGGAAACACCATATATTTT. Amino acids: CASSPRGSGNTIYF.

The CDR3 reads CASRRTGSNEKLFF. The CDR3 bases are TGTGCCAGCAGGAGGACAGGTTCTAATGAAAAACTGTTTTTT. The chain joins TRBV28 to TRBJ1-4, with 7 bases matching TRBD1. Trimming cost V 6 bases and J 3 bases; bases outside gene matches: 4. CDR3 length equals 14 residues. Germline assignment: CDR1 MDHEN and CDR2 SYDVKM.

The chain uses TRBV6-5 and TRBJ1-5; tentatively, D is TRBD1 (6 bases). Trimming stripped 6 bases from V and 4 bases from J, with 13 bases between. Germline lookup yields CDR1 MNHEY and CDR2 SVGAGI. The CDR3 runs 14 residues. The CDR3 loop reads CASSLRGGNQPQHF. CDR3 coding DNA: TGTGCCAGCAGCCTCAGGGGAGGGAATCAGCCCCAGCATTTT.

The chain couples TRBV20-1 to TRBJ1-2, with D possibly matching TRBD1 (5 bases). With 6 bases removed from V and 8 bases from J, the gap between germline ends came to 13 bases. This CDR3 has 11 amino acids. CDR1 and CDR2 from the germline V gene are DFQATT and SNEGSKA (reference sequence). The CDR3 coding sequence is TGCAGTGCCCTTGGAGGGGAGGGCTACACCTTC. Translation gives CSALGGEGYTF.

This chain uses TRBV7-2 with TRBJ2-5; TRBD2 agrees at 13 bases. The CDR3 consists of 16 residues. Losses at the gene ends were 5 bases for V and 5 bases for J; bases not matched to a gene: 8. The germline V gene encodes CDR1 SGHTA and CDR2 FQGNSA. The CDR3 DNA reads TGTGCCAGCAGCAGGAGACTAGCGGGAGGTGAGGAGACCCAGTACTTC. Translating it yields CASSRRLAGGEETQYF. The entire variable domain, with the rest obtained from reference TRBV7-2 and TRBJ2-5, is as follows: GAGVSQSPSNKVTEKGKDVELRCDPISGHTALYWYRQSLGQGLEFLIYFQGNSAPDKSGLPSDRFSAERTGGSVSTLTIQRTQQEDSAVYLCASSRRLAGGEETQYFGPGTRLLVL.

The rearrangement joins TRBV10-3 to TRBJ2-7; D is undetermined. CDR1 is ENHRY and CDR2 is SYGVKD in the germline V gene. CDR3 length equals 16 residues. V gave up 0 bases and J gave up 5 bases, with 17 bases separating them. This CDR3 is CAISESLPLSANEQYF. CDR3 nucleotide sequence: TGTGCCATCAGTGAGTCCCTCCCACTTTCCGCGAACGAGCAGTACTTC.

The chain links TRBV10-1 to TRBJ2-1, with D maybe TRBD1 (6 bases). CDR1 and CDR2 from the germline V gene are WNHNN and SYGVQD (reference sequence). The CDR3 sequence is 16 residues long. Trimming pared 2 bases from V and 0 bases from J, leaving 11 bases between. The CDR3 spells CASSEKQGSSYNEQFF. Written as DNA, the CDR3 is TGCGCCAGCAGTGAGAAGCAGGGGAGCTCCTACAATGAGCAGTTCTTC.

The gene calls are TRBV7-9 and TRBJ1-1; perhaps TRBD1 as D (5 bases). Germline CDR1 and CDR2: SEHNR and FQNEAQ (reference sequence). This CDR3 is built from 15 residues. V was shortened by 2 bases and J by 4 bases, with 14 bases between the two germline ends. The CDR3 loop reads CASSLYEGRITEAFF. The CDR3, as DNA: TGTGCCAGCAGCTTATATGAGGGGAGGATCACTGAAGCTTTCTTT.

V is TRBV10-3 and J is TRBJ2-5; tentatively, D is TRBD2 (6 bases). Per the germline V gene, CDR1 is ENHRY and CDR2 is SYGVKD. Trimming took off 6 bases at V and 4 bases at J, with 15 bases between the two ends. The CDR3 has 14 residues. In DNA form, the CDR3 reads TGTGCCATCAGCCCCCTCGGGGGTACAGAGACCCAGTACTTC. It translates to CAISPLGGTETQYF.

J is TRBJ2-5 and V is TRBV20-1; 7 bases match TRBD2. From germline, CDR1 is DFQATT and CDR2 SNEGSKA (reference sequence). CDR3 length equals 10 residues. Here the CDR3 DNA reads TGCGGGGGGGTTTCGGAGACCCAGTACTTC. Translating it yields CGGVSETQYF.

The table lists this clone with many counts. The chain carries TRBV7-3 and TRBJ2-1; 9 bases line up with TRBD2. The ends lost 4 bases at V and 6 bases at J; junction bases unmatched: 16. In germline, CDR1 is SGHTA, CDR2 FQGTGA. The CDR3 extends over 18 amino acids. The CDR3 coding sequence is TGTGCCAGCAGCTCCCTACCCGGGACTAGCCAAATTCCCAATGAGCAGTTCTTC. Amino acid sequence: CASSSLPGTSQIPNEQFF.

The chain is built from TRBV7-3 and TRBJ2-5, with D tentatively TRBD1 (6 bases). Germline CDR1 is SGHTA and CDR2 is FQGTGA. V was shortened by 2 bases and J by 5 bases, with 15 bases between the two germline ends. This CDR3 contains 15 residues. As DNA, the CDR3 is TGTGCCAGCAGCTTAGGGCAGGGGCTCGGGGAGACCCAGTACTTC. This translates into CASSLGQGLGETQYF.